This is a list of T cell receptor beta chains from one sample in a study of T-cell reconstitution after alpha-beta-depleted transplantation in children. Via MiXCR, TCRdb re-called the PCR reads, giving one row per CDR3 protein. In the table there are about 440,000 distinct CDR3 sequences, around 46% of which are singletons. Here the sequenced sample was PBMCs, taken before TCRalphabeta/CD19-depleted stem cell transplant. All receptors derive from a girl aged 2-15 years with aplastic anemia, due to receive a stem cell transplant. Both conserved end residues are part of each CDR3. Fields, in order: D gene, clone size, J gene, CDR3 length, V gene, CDR3 protein, CDR3 DNA. A D gene is named only where the DNA matches it firmly. Size is stated for part of the rows, as once, few or many counts, or as a class when the clone is expanded.

d_gene: TRBD1; abundance: once; j_gene: TRBJ1-1; len: 13; v_gene: TRBV20-1; CDR3aa: CSAPGQGRPEAFF; CDR3nt: TGCAGTGCCCCGGGACAGGGTCGGCCTGAAGCTTTCTTT
d_gene: -; abundance: many; j_gene: TRBJ2-7; len: 15; v_gene: TRBV28; CDR3aa: CASSLTQWSSYEQYF; CDR3nt: TGTGCCAGCAGCCTAACGCAGTGGAGCTCCTACGAGCAGTACTTC
d_gene: -; abundance: -; j_gene: TRBJ2-3; len: 15; v_gene: TRBV4-1; CDR3aa: CASSQGTGALDTQYF; CDR3nt: TGCGCCAGCAGCCAAGGGACGGGAGCCCTTGATACGCAGTATTTT
d_gene: TRBD1; abundance: few; j_gene: TRBJ2-7; len: 14; v_gene: TRBV7-6; CDR3aa: CASSLQQGYYEQYF; CDR3nt: TGTGCCAGCAGCCTACAACAGGGGTACTACGAGCAGTACTTC
d_gene: TRBD2; abundance: -; j_gene: TRBJ2-5; len: 14; v_gene: TRBV20-1; CDR3aa: CSAIRLAGQETQYF; CDR3nt: TGCAGTGCTATAAGACTAGCGGGACAAGAGACCCAGTACTTC
d_gene: TRBD2; abundance: -; j_gene: TRBJ2-7; len: 17; v_gene: TRBV3-1; CDR3aa: CASCLAGAGEATYEQYF; CDR3nt: TGTGCCAGCTGCCTCGCTGGGGCGGGGGAGGCCACCTACGAGCAGTACTTC
d_gene: -; abundance: -; j_gene: TRBJ2-7; len: 15; v_gene: TRBV19; CDR3aa: CASTIRGRENYEQYF; CDR3nt: TGTGCCAGTACTATCAGGGGGCGGGAGAACTACGAGCAGTACTTC
d_gene: TRBD1; abundance: -; j_gene: TRBJ2-1; len: 13; v_gene: TRBV28; CDR3aa: CASSRDSRNEQFF; CDR3nt: TGTGCCAGCAGTAGGGACAGCCGCAATGAGCAGTTCTTC
d_gene: -; abundance: -; j_gene: TRBJ2-3; len: 18; v_gene: TRBV20-1; CDR3aa: CSAHTTSPDSGYTDTQYF; CDR3nt: TGCAGTGCTCACACAACATCCCCAGATAGCGGATACACAGATACGCAGTATTTT
d_gene: TRBD2; abundance: -; j_gene: TRBJ2-1; len: 15; v_gene: TRBV4-1; CDR3aa: CASSEERGPYNEQFF; CDR3nt: TGCGCCAGCAGCGAAGAGCGGGGCCCCTACAATGAGCAGTTCTTC
d_gene: -; abundance: -; j_gene: TRBJ2-6; len: 15; v_gene: TRBV5-4; CDR3aa: CASSIRDSGANVLTF; CDR3nt: TGTGCCAGCAGCATACGTGACTCTGGGGCCAACGTCCTGACTTTC
d_gene: -; abundance: -; j_gene: TRBJ2-2; len: 17; v_gene: TRBV12-3/TRBV12-4; CDR3aa: CASSLSQIQTNTGELFF; CDR3nt: TGTGCCAGCAGTTTAAGCCAGATTCAGACGAACACCGGGGAGCTGTTTTTT
d_gene: -; abundance: -; j_gene: TRBJ2-1; len: 23; v_gene: TRBV5-1; CDR3aa: CASSHPGTRKDIRGDPSYNEQFF; CDR3nt: TGCGCCAGCAGCCATCCCGGGACACGCAAAGATATTCGGGGGGACCCTTCCTACAATGAGCAGTTCTTC
d_gene: -; abundance: -; j_gene: TRBJ2-7; len: 13; v_gene: TRBV29-1; CDR3aa: CSVEVGERYEQYF; CDR3nt: TGCAGCGTTGAAGTGGGTGAAAGATACGAGCAGTACTTC
d_gene: TRBD2; abundance: few; j_gene: TRBJ2-7; len: 16; v_gene: TRBV20-1; CDR3aa: CSARTQSSGRASEQYF; CDR3nt: TGCAGTGCTAGGACTCAATCTAGCGGGAGGGCCAGCGAGCAGTACTTC
d_gene: -; abundance: few; j_gene: TRBJ1-3; len: 13; v_gene: TRBV6-6; CDR3aa: CASSSFSGNTIYF; CDR3nt: TGTGCCAGCAGTTCGTTTTCGGGAAACACCATATATTTT
d_gene: -; abundance: -; j_gene: TRBJ1-2; len: 16; v_gene: TRBV7-9; CDR3aa: CASSPKGGPEAYGYTF; CDR3nt: TGTGCCAGCAGCCCTAAAGGGGGACCCGAGGCCTATGGCTACACCTTC
d_gene: TRBD2; abundance: -; j_gene: TRBJ2-3; len: 15; v_gene: TRBV25-1; CDR3aa: CASSDDGGSKDTQYF; CDR3nt: TGTGCCAGCAGTGACGACGGGGGGTCGAAAGATACGCAGTATTTT
d_gene: TRBD2; abundance: once; j_gene: TRBJ2-1; len: 18; v_gene: TRBV11-1; CDR3aa: CASSFFLVRREESNEQFF; CDR3nt: TGTGCCAGCAGCTTTTTTTTGGTCCGGCGGGAGGAGAGCAATGAGCAGTTCTTC
d_gene: -; abundance: few; j_gene: TRBJ2-1; len: 18; v_gene: TRBV7-3; CDR3aa: CASSLGDQGRAERNEQFF; CDR3nt: TGTGCCAGCAGCTTGGGGGACCAAGGTAGAGCAGAAAGGAATGAGCAGTTCTTC
d_gene: TRBD1; abundance: -; j_gene: TRBJ2-4; len: 21; v_gene: TRBV5-1; CDR3aa: CASSVSRGRGETGLAKNIQYF; CDR3nt: TGCGCCAGCAGCGTATCCAGGGGGCGAGGTGAAACCGGCCTAGCCAAAAACATTCAGTACTTC
d_gene: TRBD2; abundance: -; j_gene: TRBJ2-7; len: 13; v_gene: TRBV7-9; CDR3aa: CASSLFASGEQYF; CDR3nt: TGTGCCAGCAGCTTATTCGCTAGCGGCGAGCAGTACTTC
d_gene: -; abundance: many; j_gene: TRBJ2-6; len: 16; v_gene: TRBV6-5; CDR3aa: CASSYSGLSGANVLTF; CDR3nt: TGTGCCAGCAGTTACTCGGGACTCTCTGGGGCCAACGTCCTGACTTTC
d_gene: TRBD1; abundance: -; j_gene: TRBJ2-1; len: 14; v_gene: TRBV20-1; CDR3aa: CSADRQGARYEQFF; CDR3nt: TGCAGTGCCGACCGACAGGGGGCGCGATATGAGCAGTTCTTC
d_gene: -; abundance: -; j_gene: TRBJ2-3; len: 13; v_gene: TRBV5-1; CDR3aa: CASSYGQAATQYF; CDR3nt: TGCGCCAGCAGCTACGGACAAGCAGCTACGCAGTATTTT
d_gene: TRBD1; abundance: -; j_gene: TRBJ2-1; len: 16; v_gene: TRBV5-1; CDR3aa: CASSPLGQGAYNEQFF; CDR3nt: TGCGCCAGCAGTCCATTGGGACAGGGGGCCTACAATGAGCAGTTCTTC
d_gene: TRBD2; abundance: few; j_gene: TRBJ2-1; len: 16; v_gene: TRBV5-7; CDR3aa: CASSFSGSLPYNEQFF; CDR3nt: TGTGCCAGCAGCTTTAGCGGGAGCCTACCCTACAATGAGCAGTTCTTC
d_gene: -; abundance: once; j_gene: TRBJ1-2; len: 14; v_gene: TRBV18; CDR3aa: CASSPPVNDYGYTF; CDR3nt: TGTGCCAGCTCACCACCTGTAAACGACTATGGCTACACCTTC
d_gene: TRBD1; abundance: -; j_gene: TRBJ2-7; len: 14; v_gene: TRBV5-1; CDR3aa: CASSHGQGTYEQYF; CDR3nt: TGCGCCAGCAGCCATGGACAGGGGACCTACGAGCAGTACTTC
d_gene: -; abundance: -; j_gene: TRBJ2-4; len: 12; v_gene: TRBV7-2; CDR3aa: CASSSYKNIQYF; CDR3nt: TGTGCCAGCAGCTCATACAAAAACATTCAGTACTTC
d_gene: TRBD1; abundance: -; j_gene: TRBJ2-1; len: 15; v_gene: TRBV28; CDR3aa: CASSWDRAPYNEQFF; CDR3nt: TGTGCCAGCAGTTGGGACAGGGCCCCCTACAATGAGCAGTTCTTC
d_gene: -; abundance: -; j_gene: TRBJ1-2; len: 15; v_gene: TRBV2; CDR3aa: CASSEPTREYYGYTF; CDR3nt: TGTGCCAGCAGTGAACCCACAAGGGAGTACTATGGCTACACCTTC
d_gene: TRBD1; abundance: once; j_gene: TRBJ1-1; len: 14; v_gene: TRBV7-9; CDR3aa: CASSSTGGNTEAFF; CDR3nt: TGTGCCAGCAGCTCGACAGGGGGAAACACTGAAGCTTTCTTT
d_gene: TRBD1; abundance: few; j_gene: TRBJ2-3; len: 14; v_gene: TRBV10-3; CDR3aa: CAISPGQGPDTQYF; CDR3nt: TGTGCCATCAGTCCGGGACAGGGGCCAGATACGCAGTATTTT
d_gene: TRBD1; abundance: -; j_gene: TRBJ2-2; len: 13; v_gene: TRBV20-1; CDR3aa: CSAPRQGVGELFF; CDR3nt: TGCAGTGCTCCCCGACAGGGGGTCGGGGAGCTGTTTTTT